Below, one TCR beta chain is given with its context. This sample includes further DNA sequences coding for the same CDR3. The source of the sample is a study of blood T cell repertoires in COVID-19. Study details: The samples span acute and convalescent COVID-19 from the United States, Italy and Spain. PBMCs, B-cell-depleted T cells, or T cells provided the cDNA or gDNA that made up the material.

Methods used by the authors: Estimation of nucleated cell counts relied on the amplification of reference gene primers. Sequencing used immunoSEQ multiplex PCR; TCRdb keeps in-frame clones, though not all of them. The DNA was the basis for D and trimming; V, J and clone size are from that table. The sample has tens of thousands of clones; 80% to 90% are singletons. Germline V gene lookup returns CDR1 LGHNA and CDR2 YSLEER. V was cut by 1 base and J by 10 bases, with 5 bases left in between. This CDR3 region has 11 residues. This rearrangement joins TRBV4-3 to TRBJ2-1, with no clear D. Sequencing was carried out using peripheral blood. This receptor was obtained from a human donor in a cohort sampled during active COVID-19. The donor label of this sample is uncertain. DNA for the CDR3: TGCGCCAGCAGCCAAGGCAGGGAGCAGTTCTTC. Translating it yields CASSQGREQFF.